A selection of T cell receptor beta chains follows, all from one sample in a study of CD8 T cells in Susac syndrome. TCRdb re-called the immunoSEQ multiplex PCR reads with MiXCR, one entry per CDR3 protein. The repertoire consists of 130,000 or so distinct CDR3 sequences, with 75% to 90% occurring once and the leading ten covering around 0.5%. The sequenced sample was CD8+ T cells from PBMCs. The receptors here all came from a human donor with multiple sclerosis. Both conserved end residues are part of each CDR3. The order of the fields is clone size, J gene, V gene, CDR3 protein. Size is omitted from some rows. Given values are once, few, many or a class for expanded clones.

NA,TRBJ2-1,TRBV27,CASSLDPTYNEQFF
NA,TRBJ1-3,TRBV29-1,CSVADLSSGNTIYF
few,TRBJ2-5,TRBV7-8,CASRQDLAGQETQYF
NA,TRBJ1-6,TRBV4-1,CASSQGTNKNSPLHF
once,TRBJ1-2,TRBV19,CASRRTENYGYTF
NA,TRBJ1-3,TRBV11-2,CASSLGISGNTIYF
NA,TRBJ2-5,TRBV11-2,CASSLSLEKGETQYF
NA,TRBJ1-1,TRBV6-5,CASSWGQYTEAFF
NA,TRBJ2-1,TRBV29-1,CSVLATRDEQFF
NA,TRBJ2-7,TRBV19,CASSLETTSGYEQYF
NA,TRBJ2-1,TRBV19,CASSIDLGVVYNEQFF
NA,TRBJ2-2,TRBV11-2,CASSFSLVGGANTGELFF
NA,TRBJ2-5,TRBV28,CASSLSVSGGFGKTQYF
NA,TRBJ2-7,TRBV7-9,CASSPRDRAEQYF
NA,TRBJ1-5,TRBV12-3/TRBV12-4,CASSFWLAEAQHF
NA,TRBJ2-7,TRBV28,CASSLRVTGGEQYF
NA,TRBJ1-2,TRBV18,CASSPPGPYGYTF
few,TRBJ2-2,TRBV19,CASSMSSGRGTGELFF